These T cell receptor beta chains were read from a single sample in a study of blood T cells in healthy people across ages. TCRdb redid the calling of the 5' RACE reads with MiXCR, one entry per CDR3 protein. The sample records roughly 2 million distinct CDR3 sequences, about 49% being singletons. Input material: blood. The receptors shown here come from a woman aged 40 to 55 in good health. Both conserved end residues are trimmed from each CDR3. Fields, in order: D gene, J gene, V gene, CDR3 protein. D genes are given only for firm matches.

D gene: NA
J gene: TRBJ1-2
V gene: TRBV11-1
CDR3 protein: ASSLRGLNGYT

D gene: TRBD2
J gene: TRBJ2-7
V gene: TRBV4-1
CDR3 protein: ASSQEQRMSGGDYEQY

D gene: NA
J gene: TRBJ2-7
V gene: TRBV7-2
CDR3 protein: ASSLGPWGSYEQY

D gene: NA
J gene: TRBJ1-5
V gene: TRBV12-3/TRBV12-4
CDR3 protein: ASSLQAGIDQPQH

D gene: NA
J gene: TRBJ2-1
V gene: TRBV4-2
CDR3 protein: ASRPTEGDYNEQF

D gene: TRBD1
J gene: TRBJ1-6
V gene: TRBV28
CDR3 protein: ASSLPQGAGSPLH

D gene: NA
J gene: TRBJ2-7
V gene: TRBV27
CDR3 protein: ASSFRNPGSEQY

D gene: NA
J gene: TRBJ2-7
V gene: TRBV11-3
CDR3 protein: ASSIRDGYEQY

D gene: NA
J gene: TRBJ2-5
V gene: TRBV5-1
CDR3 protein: ASSPPTGDLGQY

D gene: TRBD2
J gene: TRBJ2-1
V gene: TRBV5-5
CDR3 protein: ASSSPGLVGNNEQF

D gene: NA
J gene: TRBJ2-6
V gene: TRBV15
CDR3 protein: ATSARPTALGANVLT

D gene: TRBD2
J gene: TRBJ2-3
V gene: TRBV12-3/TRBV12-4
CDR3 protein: ASSPGTSGGAQY

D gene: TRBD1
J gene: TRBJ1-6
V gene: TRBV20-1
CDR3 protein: SAPGQIGTGGYYNSPLH

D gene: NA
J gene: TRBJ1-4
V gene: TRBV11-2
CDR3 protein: ASSLGTVTNEKLF

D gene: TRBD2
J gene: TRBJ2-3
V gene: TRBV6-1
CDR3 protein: ASSEDLGGNADTQY

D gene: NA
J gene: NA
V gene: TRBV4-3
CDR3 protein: ASSHTREQGSETQY

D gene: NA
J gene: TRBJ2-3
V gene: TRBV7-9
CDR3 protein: ASSLTLSSSTGTQY